This T cell receptor beta chain emerged from a study of Graves' ophthalmopathy and Graves' hyperthyroidism. Findings of the study overall: Progression of ophthalmopathy was predicted by the model with roughly 70% sensitivity and under 85% specificity. Blood was where most expanded thyroid clonotypes above 0.001 frequency also turned up.

This clonotype was found many times. Its antigen is not identified. The CDR3 consists of 13 residues. V shed 5 bases and J 6 bases; nucleotides not matched to a gene: 5. The germline V gene encodes CDR1 SNHLY and CDR2 FYNNEI. Among the hyperthyroidism patients, all were newly diagnosed, aged 18 to 65, with under 2 months' duration. Patients were excluded if they had other autoimmune diseases or uncontrolled infections, and likewise if pregnancy or lactation applied. RNA transcripts were the template, and TCR beta CDR3 regions were amplified from them. After a first-round RT-PCR with HTBI primers, a second-round multiplex PCR was run. TCRdb processed the multiplex PCR reads anew with MiXCR; each CDR3 protein has one entry. This table holds around 1,200,000 distinct CDR3 sequences, about two fifths found once.

The rearrangement uses TRBV2 and TRBJ2-7; 9 bases match TRBD1. Input material: peripheral blood or thyroid tissue (not recorded which). The sequence came from an adult man with Graves' hyperthyroidism. CDR3 protein: CASSFGTGSEQYF. The CDR3 nucleotides are TGTGCCAGCAGTTTTGGGACAGGGAGCGAGCAGTACTTC.